Presented here are 28 T cell receptor beta chains from one specimen sequenced in a study of CDR3 diversity in severe acne. TCRdb called the PCR reads again in MiXCR, with one record for every CDR3 protein. The data contain roughly 100,000 distinct CDR3 sequences, about half of them singletons. The specimen was blood. The receptors here all came from a male donor with acne.

The table lists this clonotype with a count of one. No DNA is shown, since the ends of the CDR3 on it are uncertain; the CDR3 is the one TCRdb lists. The V and J genes are TRBV7-9 and TRBJ2-1; the table's D call TRBD2 went unverified against the DNA. Germline V gene sequence: CDR1 SEHNR, CDR2 FQNEAQ (reference sequence). The CDR3 spans 20 residues, counting both ends. CDR3 sequence reads: CASSFYICSARDLSGLEQFF.

This clonotype was recorded only once. A much larger clone lies a single base off, so this may be a read error. The V gene is TRBV20-1, the J gene TRBJ2-3, with a weak D call TRBD2 (5 bases). This CDR3 is 15 amino acids long. CDR1 is DFQATT, CDR2 SNEGSKA, per germline (reference sequence). CDR3 in amino acids: CSVEGALASTDTQYF. CDR3 nucleotides: TGCAGCGTTGAAGGTGCCCTAGCTAGCACAGATACGCAGTATTTT.

This clonotype is a singleton in its sample. This sequence joins TRBV6-4 and TRBJ2-7; 8 bases match TRBD2. Germline V CDR1 and CDR2: MRHNA, SNTAGT. J gave up 3 bases and V 2 bases, and 12 bases lay outside the gene matches. The CDR3 loop spans 17 amino acids. The CDR3, as DNA: TGTGCCAGCAGTGACGAGGGGAGGCGGGAGGCAGACTACGAGCAGTACTTC. As protein: CASSDEGRREADYEQYF.

This clonotype has more than one count but fewer than ten. The chain employs TRBV7-9 and TRBJ2-2; 13 nucleotides agree with TRBD2. CDR1 and CDR2 from the germline V gene are SEHNR and FQNEAQ (reference sequence). With 3 bases clipped from V and 4 bases from J, the junction kept 5 bases outside the gene matches. CDR3 length: 17 residues. CDR3 in DNA: TGTGCCAGCAGCTTTGGACTAGCGGGAGTTAGCACCGGGGAGCTGTTTTTT. It yields the protein CASSFGLAGVSTGELFF.

This chain uses TRBV25-1 with TRBJ1-5; 8 bases map to TRBD1. CDR1 is MGHDK and CDR2 is SYGVNS in the germline V gene. Trimming at V came to 8 bases and at J to 3 bases, leaving 12 bases not matched to a gene. The CDR3 loop spans 16 amino acids. The CDR3 sequence is CASYPLTGESNQPQHF. The CDR3 DNA is TGTGCCAGCTATCCCCTGACAGGGGAATCCAATCAGCCCCAGCATTTT.

By sample fraction, this clonotype is medium-sized. The CDR3 bases are TGCGCCAGCAGCTTGGCTCCGGGACGGACCCACAATGAGCAGTTCTTC. Protein product: CASSLAPGRTHNEQFF. V usage is TRBV5-1 and J usage is TRBJ2-1; the D gene could be TRBD1 or TRBD2 (5 bases each). The CDR3 has 16 residues. Between the trimmed V and J ends, which lost 0 bases and 5 bases, there was a span of 15 bases. Germline V CDR1 and CDR2: SGHRS, YFSETQ.

This clonotype was counted at least ten times. This chain joins TRBV7-3 and TRBJ1-1; D possibly corresponds to TRBD1 (6 bases). Germline assignment: CDR1 SGHTA and CDR2 FQGTGA. Trimming took 6 bases from V and 0 from J, leaving 14 bases between them. This CDR3 has 15 residues. DNA for the CDR3: TGTGCCAGCAGGATAACTGGGGGCATGAACACTGAAGCTTTCTTT. Its translation: CASRITGGMNTEAFF.

At least ten counts were recorded for this clonotype. The chain carries TRBV10-3 and TRBJ1-1, with 7 bases matching TRBD1. CDR1 and CDR2 from the germline V gene are ENHRY and SYGVKD. The CDR3 spans 12 residues. Trimming cost V 5 bases and J 11 bases; bases outside gene matches: 8. In DNA form, the CDR3 reads TGTGCCATCAGTCAAGACAGGGTAGGGGCTTTCTTT. Its translation: CAISQDRVGAFF.

The table lists this clonotype with a few counts. This rearrangement joins TRBV12-3 or TRBV12-4 to TRBJ2-1; 10 nucleotides agree with TRBD1. CDR3 length: 15 amino acids. V dropped 6 bases and J dropped 7; count of bases not matched to a gene: 9. CDR3 sequence reads: CASSGGQGSWNEQFF. CDR3 nucleotide sequence: TGTGCCAGCAGCGGGGGACAGGGGAGTTGGAATGAGCAGTTCTTC.

This chain links TRBV20-1 with TRBJ2-5; 12 positions agree with TRBD2. V shed 2 bases, J shed 4 bases, and the junction held 5 bases outside the gene matches. This CDR3 has 15 amino acids. Germline V CDR1 and CDR2: DFQATT, SNEGSKA (reference sequence). As DNA, the CDR3 is TGCAGTGCTAGATCCCTAGCGGGAGGGGTAGAGACCCAGTACTTC. Protein: CSARSLAGGVETQYF.

This chain links TRBV6-1 with TRBJ1-5; D is unresolved. Trimming removed 3 bases at V and 0 bases at J, with 6 bases between. CDR3 length: 14 amino acids. The germline CDR1 and CDR2 sequences are MNHNS and SASEGT. The CDR3 region is CASSEGYSNQPQHF. CDR3 sequence (DNA): TGTGCCAGCAGTGAGGGATATAGCAATCAGCCCCAGCATTTT.

This clonotype occurred a few times. This chain joins TRBV3-1 and TRBJ2-7; 10 positions agree with TRBD2. The CDR3 consists of 16 residues. Looked up from germline, CDR1 is LGHDT and CDR2 is YNNKEL (reference sequence). The V segment lost 1 base and the J segment 0 bases; nucleotides outside the gene matches: 3. The CDR3 DNA follows: TGTGCCAGCAGCCAAGGCCGGACTAGCGGCTCCTACGAGCAGTACTTC. This gives the protein CASSQGRTSGSYEQYF.

This clonotype was counted only a few times. The V and J genes are TRBV12-3 or TRBV12-4 and TRBJ2-7; unclear D gene. The CDR3 is 10 residues long. The V end lost 5 bases, the J end lost 3 bases, and 2 bases lay between the germline ends. CDR3 region: CASSVYEQYF. The CDR3 nucleotides read TGTGCCAGCAGTGTCTACGAGCAGTACTTC.

CDR3 in DNA: TGTGCCATCAGCGCCGGAACTAGCGGGGGGGCAGATACGCAGTATTTT. This sequence encodes CAISAGTSGGADTQYF. The V call is TRBV10-3, the J call TRBJ2-3, with 13 bases identical to TRBD2. J was trimmed by 4 bases and V by 6 bases; bases with no gene match: 7. This CDR3 has 16 residues. Germline CDR1 and CDR2: ENHRY and SYGVKD.

This sequence joins TRBV7-9 and TRBJ2-7; TRBD2 matches 11 bases. This CDR3 spans 14 amino acids. Trimming at V came to 6 bases and at J to 7 bases, leaving 8 bases not matched to a gene. Germline V gene lookup returns CDR1 SEHNR and CDR2 FQNEAQ (reference sequence). CDR3 protein: CASSELAGDTEQYF. In nucleotides, the CDR3 is TGTGCCAGCAGTGAACTAGCGGGAGATACGGAGCAGTACTTC. Full variable domain (remainder filled in from reference TRBV7-9 and TRBJ2-7): DTGVSQNPRHKITKRGQNVTFRCDPISEHNRLYWYRQTLGQGPEFLTYFQNEAQLEKSRLLSDRFSAERPKGSFSTLEIQRTEQGDSAMYLCASSELAGDTEQYFGPGTRLTVT.

A word on this clonotype: A read error may explain this, as a much larger clone is one base away. The J gene is TRBJ1-4, the V gene TRBV2; D gene uncertain. V was pared by 4 bases and J by 8 bases, with 8 bases between. The CDR3 is 12 amino acids. CDR1 SNHLY and CDR2 FYNNEI come from the germline V gene. The CDR3 spells CASSAAREKLFF. The DNA for the CDR3 is TGTGCCAGCAGTGCGGCACGCGAAAAACTGTTTTTT.

The gene calls are TRBV25-1 and TRBJ1-1; possible D gene TRBD1, 6 bases. The germline gives CDR1 MGHDK, CDR2 SYGVNS. CDR3 length: 14 amino acids. The V end lost 3 bases, the J end lost 6 bases, and 14 bases lay between the germline ends. CDR3 sequence reads: CASSEGGHYSEAFF. The CDR3 coding sequence is TGTGCCAGCAGTGAGGGGGGCCATTACTCTGAAGCTTTCTTT.

The rearrangement links TRBV6-1 to TRBJ1-1, with TRBD1 identical over 7 bases. The CDR3 totals 14 residues. Trimming removed 8 bases from V and 1 base from J; junction bases left unmatched: 7. CDR1 and CDR2 (germline): MNHNS, SASEGT. The CDR3 sequence is CASGKGQPNTEAFF. The CDR3 nucleotides are TGTGCCAGCGGAAAGGGACAGCCGAACACTGAAGCTTTCTTT.

This clonotype was observed at least ten times. The chain couples TRBV7-3 to TRBJ2-5; no clear D gene. The CDR3 is made up of 13 amino acids. V lost 5 bases and J 3 bases, leaving 10 bases between the germline ends. Per germline, CDR1 SGHTA and CDR2 FQGTGA. The CDR3 DNA is TGTGCCAGCAGCCCCGACACCAAAGAGACCCAGTACTTC. Its translation: CASSPDTKETQYF.

Comment on this clonotype: It may be a read error: a sequence one base away is much more abundant. The gene calls are TRBV5-1 and TRBJ2-1, with 9 bases lining up with TRBD2. This CDR3 has 17 amino acids. CDR1 and CDR2 (germline): SGHRS, YFSETQ. The CDR3 DNA reads TGCGCCAGCAGCTCCTACTTGACTAGCGGATTCTACGATGAGCAGTTCTTC. Translating gives CASSSYLTSGFYDEQFF.

This clonotype was found many times. V usage is TRBV7-8 and J usage is TRBJ1-6, with D tentatively TRBD1 (6 bases). Germline lookup yields CDR1 SGHVS and CDR2 FQNEAQ. The ends were cut back, 2 bases at V and 6 bases at J, with 17 bases in the middle. The CDR3 totals 17 residues. The CDR3 region is CASSLSITDRTNSPLHF. Here the CDR3 DNA reads TGTGCCAGCAGCTTATCGATCACGGACAGAACTAATTCACCCCTCCACTTT. The full variable domain, rest sourced from reference TRBV7-8 and TRBJ1-6, is GAGVSQSPRYKVAKRGQDVALRCDPISGHVSLFWYQQALGQGPEFLTYFQNEAQLDKSGLPSDRFFAERPEGSVSTLKIQRTQQEDSAVYLCASSLSITDRTNSPLHFGNGTRLTVT.

Ten or more counts support this clonotype. The chain is built from TRBV15 and TRBJ2-4, with 7 positions matching TRBD1. Germline assignment: CDR1 LNHNV and CDR2 YYDKDF (reference sequence). With 1 base clipped from V and 5 bases from J, the junction kept 5 bases outside the gene matches. CDR3 length equals 15 residues. The CDR3 sequence is CATSRGRQGQNIQYF. For the CDR3, the DNA is TGTGCCACCAGCAGAGGGAGACAGGGTCAAAACATTCAGTACTTC.

The V call is TRBV2, the J call TRBJ2-7; 8 nucleotides agree with TRBD1. This CDR3 spans 15 amino acids. Germline CDR1 and CDR2: SNHLY and FYNNEI. V shed 1 base and J 2 bases; nucleotides not matched to a gene: 4. CDR3 DNA: TGTGCCAGCAGTGAAGGCGGACAGGGTCCCTACGAGCAGTACTTC. Its protein is CASSEGGQGPYEQYF.

CDR3 nucleotides: TGTGCCTGGAGTGTACCCCCCCTAGAGACCCAGTACTTC. It translates to CAWSVPPLETQYF. The rearrangement joins TRBV30 to TRBJ2-5, with D unclear. The CDR3 consists of 13 residues. Germline-derived CDR1 and CDR2 are GTSNPN and SVGIG (reference sequence). V was clipped by 0 bases and J by 4 bases, with 9 bases between them.

Regarding this clonotype: This may come from a read error, since a much larger clone is one base off. This chain joins TRBV5-4 and TRBJ1-1; possibly TRBD1 for D (5 bases). The length of the CDR3 is 15 residues. The germline CDR1 and CDR2 sequences are SGHNT and YYREEE (reference sequence). The CDR3 protein is CASSLDEGMNAEAFF. The CDR3 region has the DNA TGTGCCAGCAGCTTGGATGAGGGGATGAACGCTGAAGCTTTCTTT.

The chain couples TRBV25-1 to TRBJ2-7; TRBD2 might be the D (5 bases). The germline V gene has CDR1 MGHDK and CDR2 SYGVNS. The CDR3 is made up of 13 amino acids. The ends were cut back, 5 bases at V and 4 bases at J, with 12 bases in the middle. The CDR3: CASSRGGSYEQYF. CDR3 sequence (DNA): TGTGCCAGCAGTCGGGGTGGCTCTTACGAGCAGTACTTC.

At least ten counts were recorded for this clonotype. The chain uses TRBV25-1 and TRBJ2-3; D may be TRBD2 (7 bases). CDR1 is MGHDK, CDR2 SYGVNS, per germline. This CDR3 contains 16 residues. V lost 2 bases to trimming and J lost 6 bases, with 18 bases between them. The CDR3 is CASSEQVGGPSDTQYF. For the CDR3, the DNA is TGTGCCAGCAGTGAACAGGTGGGGGGGCCTTCTGATACGCAGTATTTT.

The chain uses TRBV10-1 and TRBJ1-3; D gene ambiguous. The V gene lost 2 bases and the J gene lost 4 bases, with 6 bases spanning the gap. The germline CDR1 and CDR2 sequences are WNHNN and SYGVQD (reference sequence). This CDR3 region has 13 residues. CDR3 amino acids: CASSEASGNTIYF. The CDR3 nucleotides read TGCGCCAGCAGTGAGGCCTCCGGAAACACCATATATTTT.